Shown below are 17 T cell receptor beta chains from a single sample sequenced in a study of CD8+ T cells in alopecia areata. TCR sequencing used cDNA made by reverse transcription of extracted RNA. Here immunoSEQ multiplex PCR was the method, and the copy in TCRdb shows in-frame clones only, minus some. Of about 130,000 clones in the sample, over 50% are singletons; the top ten hold less than 5.5%. The sample consisted of CD4+ T cells sorted from blood, taken at week 0. The source of these receptors is a human donor with alopecia areata.

This clone came up a few times. The chain couples TRBV19 to TRBJ1-1, with 7 bases lining up with TRBD1. Trimming removed 7 bases from V and 4 bases from J; junction bases left unmatched: 15. CDR3 length: 16 residues. Germline values: CDR1 LNHDA, CDR2 SQIVND (reference sequence). The CDR3 reads CASTTGGGRFGTEAFF. In nucleotides, the CDR3 is TGTGCCAGTACCACTGGAGGGGGCAGGTTCGGCACTGAAGCTTTCTTT.

V is TRBV7-2 and J is TRBJ2-3; TRBD2 aligns across 16 bases. Germline CDR1 and CDR2: SGHTA and FQGNSA. The trim removed 6 bases at V and 2 bases at J, leaving 5 bases unmatched. The CDR3 consists of 17 residues. CDR3 sequence: CASRGLAGGLITDTQYF. The DNA for the CDR3 is TGTGCCAGCAGGGGACTAGCGGGGGGGCTAATCACAGATACGCAGTATTTT.

The chain carries TRBV13 and TRBJ2-7; no definite D call. Trimming took 5 bases from V and 3 from J, leaving 5 bases between them. Germline V CDR1 and CDR2: PRHDT, FYEKMQ (reference sequence). The CDR3 totals 11 residues. The CDR3 nucleotides are TGTGCCAGCAGCCTAAACTACGAGCAGTACTTC. Residues: CASSLNYEQYF.

The sample holds a few counts of this clone. The V call is TRBV29-1, the J call TRBJ1-2; the D is unclear. Germline values: CDR1 SQVTM, CDR2 ANQGSEA. CDR3 length equals 10 residues. Trimming cost V 5 bases and J 7 bases, with 8 bases left between them. The CDR3 reads CSVSVAGYTF. The CDR3 nucleotides are TGCAGCGTTTCGGTTGCTGGCTACACCTTC.

This chain uses TRBV7-9 with TRBJ2-2; D uncertain. Per germline, CDR1 SEHNR and CDR2 FQNEAQ (reference sequence). This CDR3 contains 14 residues. V gave up 3 bases and J gave up 2 bases, with 7 bases separating them. CDR3 protein: CASSFRQNTGELFF. In nucleotides, the CDR3 is TGTGCCAGCAGCTTTCGGCAAAACACCGGGGAGCTGTTTTTT.

The rearrangement joins TRBV6-6 to TRBJ2-1; TRBD1 matches 7 bases. Germline V lookup: CDR1 MNHNY, CDR2 SVGAGI (reference sequence). The CDR3 runs to 15 residues. Trimming at V came to 6 bases and at J to 3 bases, leaving 8 bases not matched to a gene. The CDR3 coding sequence is TGTGCCAGCAGGACATCGACAGGGAACTACAATGAGCAGTTCTTC. Translating gives CASRTSTGNYNEQFF.

The chain has TRBV6-5 and TRBJ2-4; either TRBD1 or TRBD2 may supply D (5 bases each). From germline, CDR1 is MNHEY and CDR2 SVGAGI. The CDR3 runs to 15 residues. V dropped 2 bases and J dropped 4 bases, with 12 bases sitting between them. The CDR3 DNA reads as TGTGCCAGCAGTTACACCGGCAGGGAGAAAAACATTCAGTACTTC. Translating gives CASSYTGREKNIQYF.

This chain uses TRBV7-9 with TRBJ2-1; unclear D gene. Germline V CDR1 and CDR2: SEHNR, FQNEAQ (reference sequence). Trimming took 5 bases from V and 8 from J, leaving 7 bases between them. This CDR3 comprises 11 residues. CDR3 in DNA: TGTGCCAGCAGCCCCGCCCATGAGCAGTTCTTC. Protein: CASSPAHEQFF.

J is TRBJ1-2 and V is TRBV30, with D possibly being TRBD1 (6 bases). The CDR3 contains 15 residues. V was clipped by 5 bases and J by 4 bases, with 20 bases between them. Germline CDR1 reads GTSNPN; CDR2 reads SVGIG (reference sequence). Written as DNA, the CDR3 is TGTGCCTGGGTGGGGACATATACAGGGAGCTATGGCTACACCTTC. Translation: CAWVGTYTGSYGYTF.

This clone was counted a few times. The CDR3 DNA is TGCGCCAGCAGCCAACAGCGGATCCGGGATACGCAGTATTTT. This translates into CASSQQRIRDTQYF. The V and J genes are TRBV4-3 and TRBJ2-3; the D gene is possibly TRBD2 (5 bases). The CDR3 totals 14 residues. Germline CDR1 reads LGHNA; CDR2 reads YSLEER. V was cut by 2 bases and J by 6 bases, with 12 bases left in between.

The chain joins TRBV10-3 to TRBJ2-1, with 10 bases matching TRBD1. This CDR3 spans 14 amino acids. CDR1 is ENHRY and CDR2 is SYGVKD in the germline V gene. J lost 7 bases, V lost 5 bases, and 5 bases had no gene match. This chain's CDR3 is CAISQTGGRNEQFF. Written as DNA, the CDR3 is TGTGCCATCAGTCAGACAGGGGGCCGGAATGAGCAGTTCTTC.

Of note for this clone: The same CDR3 is also encoded by other DNA sequences in this sample. This chain connects TRBV7-2 to TRBJ2-3; the D is unclear. The germline V gene encodes CDR1 SGHTA and CDR2 FQGNSA. The germline V and J ends were trimmed by 1 base and 3 bases, with 8 bases remaining between them. The CDR3 loop spans 14 amino acids. In nucleotides, the CDR3 is TGTGCCAGCAGCTTAGGTCCTGGGACAGATACGCAGTATTTT. Its protein is CASSLGPGTDTQYF.

The chain has TRBV9 and TRBJ2-5, with 14 nucleotides matching TRBD2. This CDR3 region has 17 residues. V lost 0 bases and J lost 3; bases outside the gene matches: 4. The V gene's germline CDR1 is SGDLS and CDR2 YYNGEE. This CDR3 reads CASSVEQGLAGEETQYF. The CDR3 region has the DNA TGTGCCAGCAGCGTAGAGCAGGGACTAGCGGGAGAAGAGACCCAGTACTTC. Based on the CDR3 plus reference TRBV9 and TRBJ2-5, the full variable domain is DSGVTQTPKHLITATGQRVTLRCSPRSGDLSVYWYQQSLDQGLQFLIQYYNGEERAKGNILERFSAQQFPDLHSELNLSSLELGDSALYFCASSVEQGLAGEETQYFGPGTRLLVL.

Only a few counts were recorded for this clone. This chain joins TRBV6-6 and TRBJ1-5; D gene uncertain. CDR1 MNHNY and CDR2 SVGAGI come from the germline V gene (reference sequence). Trimming left V 2 bases short and J 4 bases short, with 6 bases between. This CDR3 is 13 amino acids long. The CDR3 region is CASSYGGNQPQHF. The DNA for the CDR3 is TGTGCCAGCAGTTACGGTGGGAATCAGCCCCAGCATTTT.

This rearrangement joins TRBV5-1 to TRBJ2-3, with D tentatively TRBD1 or TRBD2 (5 bases each). Trimming took off 4 bases at V and 0 bases at J, with 9 bases between the two ends. The CDR3 sequence is 14 residues long. CDR1 is SGHRS and CDR2 is YFSETQ in the germline V gene. CDR3 protein: CASSEWGSTDTQYF. The CDR3 region has the DNA TGCGCCAGCAGCGAATGGGGGAGCACAGATACGCAGTATTTT.

V usage is TRBV27 and J usage is TRBJ2-7; 9 bases map to TRBD1. V dropped 8 bases and J dropped 5; count of bases not matched to a gene: 4. Germline V gene lookup returns CDR1 MNHEY and CDR2 SMNVEV (reference sequence). This CDR3 has 12 residues. CDR3 sequence reads: CASGGTGNEQYF. In DNA, the CDR3 is TGTGCCAGCGGGGGGACAGGGAACGAGCAGTACTTC.

DNA for the CDR3: TGTGCCAGCAGCTTAGGTGGCAGGACCAAAAACATTCAGTACTTC. Its translation is CASSLGGRTKNIQYF. The V call is TRBV7-9, the J call TRBJ2-4, with no clear D. The germline CDR1 and CDR2 sequences are SEHNR and FQNEAQ (reference sequence). V was cut by 1 base and J by 2 bases, with 9 bases left in between. The length of the CDR3 is 15 residues.